This T cell receptor (beta chain) was recovered during a study of cytomegalovirus exposure and HLA in healthy donors. Looking at the study overall: As released early, the data held some 85 million unique TCRs from HLA-typed donors.

Concerning this clone itself: The antigen remains unidentified.

Losses at the gene ends were 3 bases for V and 3 bases for J; bases not matched to a gene: 10. The CDR3 is 17 residues long. Germline V gene sequence: CDR1 LNHDA, CDR2 SQIVND (reference sequence). The primer mix had 60 Vbeta and 13 Jbeta primers. Sequencing was performed with immunoSEQ multiplex PCR; in TCRdb, only in-frame clones are kept and a portion is missing. This sample yields tens of thousands of clones, of which roughly 80% are seen a single time; around 2.5% belongs to the top ten. Overall study findings and caveats: A missense variant in DCLRE1C was later tied to TCR beta V- and J-gene trimming. Compared with the approximately 700-donor mean, an Asian-associated ancestry cluster reportedly had fewer N-insertions, according to a later analysis. The records held CMV serostatus as the only immune exposure information.

The sequence derives from a man aged 50-59 years in good health and CMV-seronegative. Sequencing used PBMCs. The V gene is TRBV19, the J gene TRBJ2-5, with 10 bases matching TRBD1. This CDR3 reads CASSMIRGTGAEETQYF. The DNA for the CDR3 is TGTGCCAGTAGTATGATCAGAGGGACAGGGGCTGAAGAGACCCAGTACTTC.